What follows is one T cell receptor beta chain and its context. TCRdb's copy holds only in-frame clones and misses some; the assay was immunoSEQ multiplex PCR. The sample yields about 73,000 clones, roughly 90% seen once. This sample was taken from a study of T cell changes during pregnancy in multiple sclerosis. The sequence came from a female donor in good health, enrolled as a control in a pregnancy study. Sequenced here: peripheral blood, sampled after pregnancy.

CDR3 in amino acids: CASSPRGGEKLFF. CDR3 bases: TGTGCCAGCTCACCACGGGGGGGTGAAAAACTGTTTTTT. The chain couples TRBV18 to TRBJ1-4, with a weak D call TRBD1 (5 bases). Trimming cost V 1 base and J 7 bases, with 7 bases left between them. Per germline, CDR1 KGHSH and CDR2 LQKENI. The CDR3 spans 13 residues. Drawing the rest from reference TRBV18 and TRBJ1-4, the complete variable domain is NAGVMQNPRHLVRRRGQEARLRCSPMKGHSHVYWYRQLPEEGLKFMVYLQKENIIDESGMPKERFSAEFPKEGPSILRIQQVVRGDSAAYFCASSPRGGEKLFFGSGTQLSVL.